This T cell receptor (beta chain) was found in a study of T cell responses to AZD1222 COVID-19 vaccine. General study points: The reported proportion of spike-specific TCRs targeting unmutated variant regions was nearly half. Compared with day 0, the breadth and depth of the Spike-specific TCR repertoire rose significantly after two doses of AZD1222.

Sequenced by immunoSEQ multiplex PCR; TCRdb stores in-frame clones only, minus some. The sample lists some 99,000 clones, roughly 90% occurring once. This clone was observed a single time. Antigen specificity is unknown. Here the sequenced sample was peripheral blood, taken on day 0 of MenACWY control vaccination. This receptor was identified in an adult in good health.

CDR3 sequence reads: CASSLGTSGRRGELFF. DNA for the CDR3: TGTGCCAGCAGCTTAGGCACTAGCGGGAGGAGGGGGGAGCTGTTTTTT. J is TRBJ2-2 and V is TRBV7-2, with 12 bases fitting TRBD2. CDR1 is SGHTA and CDR2 is FQGNSA in the germline V gene. This CDR3 is built from 16 residues. With 1 base clipped from V and 8 bases from J, the junction kept 5 bases outside the gene matches.